The TCR beta chain under discussion was sequenced for a study of persistence of HIV-infected CD4 T cells. Across the whole study: The sample holds CD4+ T cells responsive to CMV or HIV-1 Gag.

This was the immunoSEQ version 4 assay in survey mode. TCRdb's copy holds only in-frame clones and misses some; the assay was immunoSEQ multiplex PCR. The sample has more than 30,000 clones; 75% to 90% are singletons. About this clone: Its target is not known.

Germline CDR1 reads MNHEY; CDR2 reads SVGAGI. V was pared by 10 bases and J by 2 bases, with 15 bases between. The CDR3 loop spans 13 amino acids. Cells were stimulated with CMV-infected fibroblast lysates at approximately 10 ug/mL. CD40L/CD69 double-negative CD45RO-high memory CD4+ T cells were collected. This TCR derives from an adult man with HIV who was CMV-seropositive. The material was CD4+ T cells sorted from PBMCs after roughly 18-hour stimulation, obtained from a patient who received antiretroviral therapy. V is TRBV6-5 and J is TRBJ2-7, with D tentatively TRBD1 or TRBD2 (5 bases each). CDR3 amino acids: CAIQGVNTYEQYF. In DNA, the CDR3 is TGTGCCATCCAGGGAGTTAACACCTACGAGCAGTACTTC.